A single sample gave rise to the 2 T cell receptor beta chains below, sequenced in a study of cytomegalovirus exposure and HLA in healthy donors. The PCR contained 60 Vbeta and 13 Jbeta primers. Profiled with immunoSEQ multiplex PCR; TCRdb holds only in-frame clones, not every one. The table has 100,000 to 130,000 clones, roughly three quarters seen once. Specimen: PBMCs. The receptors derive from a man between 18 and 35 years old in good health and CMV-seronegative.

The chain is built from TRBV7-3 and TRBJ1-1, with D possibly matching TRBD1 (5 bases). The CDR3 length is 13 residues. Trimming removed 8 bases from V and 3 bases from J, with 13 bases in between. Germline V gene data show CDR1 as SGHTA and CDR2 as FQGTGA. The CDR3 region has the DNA TGTGCCAGCGGGCGCAGGGCGGACACTGAAGCTTTCTTT. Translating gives CASGRRADTEAFF.

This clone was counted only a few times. The CDR3 reads CAISEEGAGSTEAFF. For the CDR3, the DNA is TGTGCCATCAGTGAGGAGGGGGCTGGGTCGACTGAAGCTTTCTTT. The chain carries TRBV10-3 and TRBJ1-1; the match to TRBD1 covers 7 bases. The CDR3 contains 15 residues. V was pared by 2 bases and J by 5 bases, with 8 bases of the junction left unmatched. Germline V gives CDR1 ENHRY, CDR2 SYGVKD.